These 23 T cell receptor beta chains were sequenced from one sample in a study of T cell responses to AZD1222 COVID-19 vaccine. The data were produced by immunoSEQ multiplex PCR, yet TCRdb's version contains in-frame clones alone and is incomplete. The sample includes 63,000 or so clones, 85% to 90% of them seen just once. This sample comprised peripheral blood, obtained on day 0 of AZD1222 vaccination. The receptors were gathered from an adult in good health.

The CDR3 nucleotides read TGTGCTAGTGGTCATGACAGTAGCACCGGGGAGCTGTTTTTT. Translating gives CASGHDSSTGELFF. This chain joins TRBV12-5 and TRBJ2-2; D may be TRBD1 (5 bases). Trimming left V 5 bases short and J 4 bases short, with 11 bases between. The CDR3 runs to 14 residues. Germline V lookup: CDR1 LGHNT, CDR2 FRNRAP.

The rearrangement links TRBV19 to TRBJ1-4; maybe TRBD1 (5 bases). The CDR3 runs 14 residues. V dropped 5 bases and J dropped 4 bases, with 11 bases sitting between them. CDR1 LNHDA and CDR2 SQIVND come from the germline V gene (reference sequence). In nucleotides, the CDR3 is TGTGCCAGTAGTGCCGTCGGGGGTAATGAAAAACTGTTTTTT. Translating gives CASSAVGGNEKLFF.

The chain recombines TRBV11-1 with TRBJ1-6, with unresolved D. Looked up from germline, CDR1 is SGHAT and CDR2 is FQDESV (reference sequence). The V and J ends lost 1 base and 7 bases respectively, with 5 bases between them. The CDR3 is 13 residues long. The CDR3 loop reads CASSLGGNSPLHF. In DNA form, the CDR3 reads TGTGCCAGCAGCTTAGGAGGAAATTCACCCCTCCACTTT.

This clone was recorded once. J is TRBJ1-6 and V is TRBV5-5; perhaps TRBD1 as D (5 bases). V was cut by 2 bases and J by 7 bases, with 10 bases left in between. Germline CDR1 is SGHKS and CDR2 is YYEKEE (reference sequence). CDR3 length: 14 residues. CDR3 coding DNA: TGTGCCAGCAGCTTTGGGAGGGACAATTCACCCCTCCACTTT. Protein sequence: CASSFGRDNSPLHF. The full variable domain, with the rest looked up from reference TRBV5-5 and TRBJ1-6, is DAGVTQSPTHLIKTRGQQVTLRCSPISGHKSVSWYQQVLGQGPQFIFQYYEKEERGRGNFPDRFSARQFPNYSSELNVNALLLGDSALYLCASSFGRDNSPLHFGNGTRLTVT.

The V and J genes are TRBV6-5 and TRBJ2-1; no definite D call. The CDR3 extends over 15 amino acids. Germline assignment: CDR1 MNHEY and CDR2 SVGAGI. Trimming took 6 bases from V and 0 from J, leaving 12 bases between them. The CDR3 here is CASRARESSYNEQFF. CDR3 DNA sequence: TGTGCCAGCAGGGCAAGGGAAAGCTCCTACAATGAGCAGTTCTTC.

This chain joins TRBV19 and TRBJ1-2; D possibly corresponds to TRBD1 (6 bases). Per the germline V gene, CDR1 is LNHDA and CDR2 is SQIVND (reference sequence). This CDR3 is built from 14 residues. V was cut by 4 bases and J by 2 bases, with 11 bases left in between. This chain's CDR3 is CASSTTGKNYGYTF. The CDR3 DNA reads TGTGCCAGTAGTACGACAGGAAAGAACTATGGCTACACCTTC. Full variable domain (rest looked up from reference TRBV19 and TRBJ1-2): DGGITQSPKYLFRKEGQNVTLSCEQNLNHDAMYWYRQDPGQGLRLIYYSQIVNDFQKGDIAEGYSVSREKKESFPLTVTSAQKNPTAFYLCASSTTGKNYGYTFGSGTRLTVV.

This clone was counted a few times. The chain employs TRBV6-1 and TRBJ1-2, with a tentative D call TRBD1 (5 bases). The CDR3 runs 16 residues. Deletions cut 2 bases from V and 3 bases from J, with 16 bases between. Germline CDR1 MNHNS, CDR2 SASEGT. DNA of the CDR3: TGTGCCAGCAGTGAAACCCGGAGGGGCTCCTACTATGGCTACACCTTC. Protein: CASSETRRGSYYGYTF.

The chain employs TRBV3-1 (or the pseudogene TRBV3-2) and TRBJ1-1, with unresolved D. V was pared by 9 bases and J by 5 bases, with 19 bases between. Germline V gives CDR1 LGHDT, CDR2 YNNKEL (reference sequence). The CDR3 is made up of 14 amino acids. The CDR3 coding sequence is TGTGCCAGGACTAGACTCAAACACGGAACTGAAGCTTTCTTT. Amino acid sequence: CARTRLKHGTEAFF.

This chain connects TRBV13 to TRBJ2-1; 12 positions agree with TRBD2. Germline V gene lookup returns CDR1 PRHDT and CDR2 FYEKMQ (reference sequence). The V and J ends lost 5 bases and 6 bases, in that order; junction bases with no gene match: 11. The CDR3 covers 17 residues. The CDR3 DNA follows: TGTGCCAGCAGCGACGGGGCTAGCGGGGGGGTAAGCAATGAGCAGTTCTTC. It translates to CASSDGASGGVSNEQFF. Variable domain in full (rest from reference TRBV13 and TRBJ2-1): AAGVIQSPRHLIKEKRETATLKCYPIPRHDTVYWYQQGPGQDPQFLISFYEKMQSDKGSIPDRFSAQQFSDYHSELNMSSLELGDSALYFCASSDGASGGVSNEQFFGPGTRLTVL.

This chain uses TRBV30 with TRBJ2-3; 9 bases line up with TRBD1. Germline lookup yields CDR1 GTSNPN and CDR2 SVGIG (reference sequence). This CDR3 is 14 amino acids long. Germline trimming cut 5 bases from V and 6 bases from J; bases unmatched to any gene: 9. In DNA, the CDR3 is TGTGCCTGGGCGGCGGGACAGGGTTCGGATACGCAGTATTTT. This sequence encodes CAWAAGQGSDTQYF.

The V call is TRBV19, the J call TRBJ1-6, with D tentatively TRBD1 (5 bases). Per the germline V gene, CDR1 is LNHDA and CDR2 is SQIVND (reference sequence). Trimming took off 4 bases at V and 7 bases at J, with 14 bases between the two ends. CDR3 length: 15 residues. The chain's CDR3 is CASSTLQASNSPLHF. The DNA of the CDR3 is TGTGCCAGTAGTACCCTACAGGCCAGCAATTCACCCCTCCACTTT.

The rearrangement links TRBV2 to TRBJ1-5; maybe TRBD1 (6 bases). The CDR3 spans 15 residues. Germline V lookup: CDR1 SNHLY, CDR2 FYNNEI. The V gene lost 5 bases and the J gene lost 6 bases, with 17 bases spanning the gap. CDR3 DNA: TGTGCCAGCAGTTCACAGGGCAGGGCAGGTCAGCCCCAGCATTTT. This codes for CASSSQGRAGQPQHF.

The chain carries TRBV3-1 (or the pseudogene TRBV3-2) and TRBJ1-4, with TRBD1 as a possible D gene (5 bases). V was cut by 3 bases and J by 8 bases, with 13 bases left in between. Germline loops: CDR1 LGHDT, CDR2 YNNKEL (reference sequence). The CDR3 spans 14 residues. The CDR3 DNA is TGTGCCAGCAGCCAGTCCGGGGCAGGGGAAAAACTGTTTTTT. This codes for CASSQSGAGEKLFF.

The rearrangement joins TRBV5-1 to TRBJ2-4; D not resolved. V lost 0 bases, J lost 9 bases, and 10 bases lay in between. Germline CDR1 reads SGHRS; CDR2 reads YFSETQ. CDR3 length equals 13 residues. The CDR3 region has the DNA TGCGCCAGCAGCTTGGAGCAGCCGGCCATTCAGTACTTC. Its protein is CASSLEQPAIQYF.

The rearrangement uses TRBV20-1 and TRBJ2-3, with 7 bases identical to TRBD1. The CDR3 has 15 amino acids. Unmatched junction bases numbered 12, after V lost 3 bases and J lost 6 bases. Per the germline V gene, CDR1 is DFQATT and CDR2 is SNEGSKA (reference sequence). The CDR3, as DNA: TGCAGTGCTAGTCCGCTAACAGGGGTGAGGGATACGCAGTATTTT. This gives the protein CSASPLTGVRDTQYF.

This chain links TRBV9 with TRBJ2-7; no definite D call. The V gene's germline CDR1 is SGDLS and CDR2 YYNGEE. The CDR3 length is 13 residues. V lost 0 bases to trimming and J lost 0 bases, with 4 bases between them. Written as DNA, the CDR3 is TGTGCCAGCAGCGTAGGAATCTCCTACGAGCAGTACTTC. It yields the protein CASSVGISYEQYF.

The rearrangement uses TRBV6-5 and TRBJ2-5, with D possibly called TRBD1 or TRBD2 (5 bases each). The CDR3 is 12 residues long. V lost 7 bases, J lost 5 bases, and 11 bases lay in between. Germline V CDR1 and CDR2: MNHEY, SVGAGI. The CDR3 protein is CASIGAGETQYF. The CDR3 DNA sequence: TGTGCCAGCATCGGGGCCGGGGAGACCCAGTACTTC.

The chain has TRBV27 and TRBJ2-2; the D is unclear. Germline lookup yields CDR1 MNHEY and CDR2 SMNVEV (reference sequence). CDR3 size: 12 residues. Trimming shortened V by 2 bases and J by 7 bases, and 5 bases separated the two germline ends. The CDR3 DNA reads TGTGCCAGCAGTTTAGGGTACGGGGAGCTGTTTTTT. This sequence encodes CASSLGYGELFF.

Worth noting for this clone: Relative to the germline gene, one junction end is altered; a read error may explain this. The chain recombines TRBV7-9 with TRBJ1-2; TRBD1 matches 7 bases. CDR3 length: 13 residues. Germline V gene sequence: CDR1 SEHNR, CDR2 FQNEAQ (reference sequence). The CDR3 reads CASSRGDREVSAF. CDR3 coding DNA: TGTGCCAGCAGCCGGGGCGACAGGGAAGTATCCGCCTTC. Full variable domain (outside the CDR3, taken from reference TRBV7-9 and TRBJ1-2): DTGVSQNPRHKITKRGQNVTFRCDPISEHNRLYWYRQTLGQGPEFLTYFQNEAQLEKSRLLSDRFSAERPKGSFSTLEIQRTEQGDSAMYLCASSRGDREVSAFGSGTRLTVV.

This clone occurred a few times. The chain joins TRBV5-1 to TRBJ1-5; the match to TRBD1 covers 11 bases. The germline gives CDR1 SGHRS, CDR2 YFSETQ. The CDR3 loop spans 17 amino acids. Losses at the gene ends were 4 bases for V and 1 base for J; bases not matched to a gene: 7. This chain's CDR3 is CASSPGQGAASNQPQHF. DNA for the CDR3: TGCGCCAGCAGCCCTGGACAGGGGGCGGCAAGCAATCAGCCCCAGCATTTT. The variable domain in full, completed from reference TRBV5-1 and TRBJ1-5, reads KAGVTQTPRYLIKTRGQQVTLSCSPISGHRSVSWYQQTPGQGLQFLFEYFSETQRNKGNFPGRFSGRQFSNSRSEMNVSTLELGDSALYLCASSPGQGAASNQPQHFGDGTRLSIL.

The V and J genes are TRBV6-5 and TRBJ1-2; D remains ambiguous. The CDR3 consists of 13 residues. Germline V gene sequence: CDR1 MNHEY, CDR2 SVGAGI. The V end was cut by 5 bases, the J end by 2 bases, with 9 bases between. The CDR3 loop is CASSPAYNYGYTF. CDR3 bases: TGTGCCAGCAGTCCAGCATACAACTATGGCTACACCTTC.

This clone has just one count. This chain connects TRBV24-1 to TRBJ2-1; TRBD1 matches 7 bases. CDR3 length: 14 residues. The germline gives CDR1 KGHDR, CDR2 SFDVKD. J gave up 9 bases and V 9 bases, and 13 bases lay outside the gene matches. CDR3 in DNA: TGTGCCACCGGGGACAGTCTAAGACCGGCTGAGCAGTTCTTC. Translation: CATGDSLRPAEQFF.

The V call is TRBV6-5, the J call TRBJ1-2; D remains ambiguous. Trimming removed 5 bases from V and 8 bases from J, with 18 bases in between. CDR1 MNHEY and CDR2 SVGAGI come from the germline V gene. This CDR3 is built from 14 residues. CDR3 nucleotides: TGTGCCAGCAGTAATGTAGAAGGATTAGGGGGCTACACCTTC. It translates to CASSNVEGLGGYTF.